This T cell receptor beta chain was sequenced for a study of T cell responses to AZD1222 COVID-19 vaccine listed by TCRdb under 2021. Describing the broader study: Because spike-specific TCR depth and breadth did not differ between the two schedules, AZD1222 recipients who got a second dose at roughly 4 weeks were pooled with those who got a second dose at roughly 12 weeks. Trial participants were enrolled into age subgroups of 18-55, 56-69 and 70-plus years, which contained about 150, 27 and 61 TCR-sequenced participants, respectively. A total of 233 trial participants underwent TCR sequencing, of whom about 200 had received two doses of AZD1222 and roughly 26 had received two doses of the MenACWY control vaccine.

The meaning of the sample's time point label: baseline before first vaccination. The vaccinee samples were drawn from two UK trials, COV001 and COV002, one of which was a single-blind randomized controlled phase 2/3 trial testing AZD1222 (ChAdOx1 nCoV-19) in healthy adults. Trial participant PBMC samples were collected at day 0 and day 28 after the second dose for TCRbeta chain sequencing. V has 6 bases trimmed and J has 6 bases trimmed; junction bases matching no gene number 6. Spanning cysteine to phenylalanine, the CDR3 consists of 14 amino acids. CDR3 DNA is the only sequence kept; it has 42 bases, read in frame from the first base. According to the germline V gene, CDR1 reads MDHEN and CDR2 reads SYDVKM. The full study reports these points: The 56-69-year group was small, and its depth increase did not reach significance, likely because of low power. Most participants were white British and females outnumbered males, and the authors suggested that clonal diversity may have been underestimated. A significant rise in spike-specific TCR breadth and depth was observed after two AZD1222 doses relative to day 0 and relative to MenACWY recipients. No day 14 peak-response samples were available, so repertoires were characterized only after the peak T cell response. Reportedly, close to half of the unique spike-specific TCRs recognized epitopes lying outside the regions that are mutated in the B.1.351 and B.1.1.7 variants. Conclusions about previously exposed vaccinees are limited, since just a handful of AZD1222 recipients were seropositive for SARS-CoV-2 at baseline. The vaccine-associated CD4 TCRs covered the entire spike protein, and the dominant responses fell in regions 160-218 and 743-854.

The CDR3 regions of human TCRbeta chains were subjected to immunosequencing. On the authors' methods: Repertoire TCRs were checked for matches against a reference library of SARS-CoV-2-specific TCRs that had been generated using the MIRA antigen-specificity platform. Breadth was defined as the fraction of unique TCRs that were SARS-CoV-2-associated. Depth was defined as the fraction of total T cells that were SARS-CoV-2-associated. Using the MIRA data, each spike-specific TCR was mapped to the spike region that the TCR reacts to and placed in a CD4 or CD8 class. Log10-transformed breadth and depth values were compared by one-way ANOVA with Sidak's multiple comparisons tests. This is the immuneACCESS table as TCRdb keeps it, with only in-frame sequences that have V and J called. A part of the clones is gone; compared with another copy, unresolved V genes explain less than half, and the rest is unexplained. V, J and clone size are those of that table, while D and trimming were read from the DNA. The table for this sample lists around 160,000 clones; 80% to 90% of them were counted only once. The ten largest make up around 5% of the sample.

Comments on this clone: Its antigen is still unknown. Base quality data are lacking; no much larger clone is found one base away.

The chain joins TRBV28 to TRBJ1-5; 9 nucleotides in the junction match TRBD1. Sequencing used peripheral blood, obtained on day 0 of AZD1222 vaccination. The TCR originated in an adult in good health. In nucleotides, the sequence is TGTGCCAGCAGGCCGGGACAGGGTGCTCAGCCCCAGCATTTT. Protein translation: CASRPGQGAQPQHF.